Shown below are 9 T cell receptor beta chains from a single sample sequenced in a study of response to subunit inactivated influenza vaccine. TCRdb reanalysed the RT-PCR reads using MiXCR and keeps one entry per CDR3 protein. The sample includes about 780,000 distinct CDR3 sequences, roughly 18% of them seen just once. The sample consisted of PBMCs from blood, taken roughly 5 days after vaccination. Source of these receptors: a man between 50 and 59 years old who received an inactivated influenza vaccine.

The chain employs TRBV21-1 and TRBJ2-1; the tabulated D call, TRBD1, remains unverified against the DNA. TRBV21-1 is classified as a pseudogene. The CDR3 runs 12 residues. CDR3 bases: TGTGCCAGCAGCAGGCTGGGGGATGAGCAGTTCTTC. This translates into CASSRLGDEQFF.

CDR3 DNA: TGCAGCGTTCCCACTAGCGGGAGTTGGGATGAGCAGTTCTTC. Translation gives CSVPTSGSWDEQFF. The chain recombines TRBV29-1 with TRBJ2-1; 11 bases agree with TRBD2. The V gene end was trimmed by 5 bases and the J gene end by 8 bases; junction bases not matched to a gene: 8. This CDR3 is built from 14 residues. Germline V gives CDR1 SQVTM, CDR2 ANQGSEA.

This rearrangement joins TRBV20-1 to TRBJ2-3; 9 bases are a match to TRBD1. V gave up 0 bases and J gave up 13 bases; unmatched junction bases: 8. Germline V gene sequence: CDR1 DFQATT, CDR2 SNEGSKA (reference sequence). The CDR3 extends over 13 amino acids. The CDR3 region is CSARDVQDRGKYF. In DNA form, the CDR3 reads TGCAGTGCTAGAGATGTTCAGGACAGGGGAAAGTATTTT.

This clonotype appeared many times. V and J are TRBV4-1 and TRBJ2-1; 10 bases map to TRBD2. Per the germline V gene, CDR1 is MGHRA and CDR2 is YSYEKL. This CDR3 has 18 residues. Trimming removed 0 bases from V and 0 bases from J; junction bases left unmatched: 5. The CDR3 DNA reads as TGCGCCAGCAGCCAAGATAGCGGGGGGTTTCGCTCCTACAATGAGCAGTTCTTC. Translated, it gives CASSQDSGGFRSYNEQFF.

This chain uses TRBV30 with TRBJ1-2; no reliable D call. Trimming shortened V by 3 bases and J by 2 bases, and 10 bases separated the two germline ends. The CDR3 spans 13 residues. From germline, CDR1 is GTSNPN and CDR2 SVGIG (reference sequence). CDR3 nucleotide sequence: TGTGCCTGGAGAACGGACGGCAACTATGGCTACACCTTC. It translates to CAWRTDGNYGYTF.

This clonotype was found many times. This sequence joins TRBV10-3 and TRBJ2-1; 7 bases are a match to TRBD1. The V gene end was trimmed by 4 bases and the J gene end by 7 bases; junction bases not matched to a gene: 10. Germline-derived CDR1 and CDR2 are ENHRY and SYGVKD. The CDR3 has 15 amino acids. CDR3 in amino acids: CAISGVGGAGNEQFF. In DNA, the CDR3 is TGTGCCATCAGTGGGGTAGGGGGCGCCGGGAATGAGCAGTTCTTC.

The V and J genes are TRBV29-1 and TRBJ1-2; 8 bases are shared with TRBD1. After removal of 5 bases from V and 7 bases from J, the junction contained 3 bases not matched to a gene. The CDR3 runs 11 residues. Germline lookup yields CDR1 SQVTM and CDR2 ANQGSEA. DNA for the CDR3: TGCAGCGTTACAGACAGGGGTGGCTACACCTTC. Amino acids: CSVTDRGGYTF.

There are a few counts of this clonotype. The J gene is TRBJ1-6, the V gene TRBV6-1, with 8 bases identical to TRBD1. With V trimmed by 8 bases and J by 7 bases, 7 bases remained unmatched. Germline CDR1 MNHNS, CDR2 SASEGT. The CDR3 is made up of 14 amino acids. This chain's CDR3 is CASRPGTGNSPLHF. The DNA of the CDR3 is TGTGCCAGCCGACCCGGGACAGGCAATTCACCCCTCCACTTT.

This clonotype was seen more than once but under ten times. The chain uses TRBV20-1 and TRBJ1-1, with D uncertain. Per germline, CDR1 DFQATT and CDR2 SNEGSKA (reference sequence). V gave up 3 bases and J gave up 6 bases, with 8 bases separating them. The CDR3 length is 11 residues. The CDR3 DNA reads TGCAGTGCTAGTCGTGCCGCTGAAGCTTTCTTT. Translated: CSASRAAEAFF.